The clone carrying this T cell receptor beta chain was picked up one time. Its matching antigen is unknown. The CDR3 contains 12 residues. Trimming took off 3 bases at V and 7 bases at J, with 9 bases between the two ends. Germline CDR1 is SGHDN and CDR2 is FVKESK. This sample is drawn from a study of cytomegalovirus exposure and HLA in healthy donors. As for the study in general: Sequencing of 150 million to 200 million T cells in an earlier analysis found 100 million to 140 million unique TCR beta sequences. Whole-study findings and limits: TCR beta sequences reportedly predicted most subjects' HLA-A and HLA-B alleles accurately.

The study ran its PCR with 60 Vbeta and 13 Jbeta primers. The repertoire was sequenced with immunoSEQ multiplex PCR; TCRdb's copy has only in-frame clones and lacks some. The table shows about 130,000 clones, with roughly 85% occurring only once. This receptor was identified in a man in his forties in good health and CMV-seropositive. V is TRBV14 and J is TRBJ1-2; TRBD1 is a possible D gene (6 bases). Sequenced input: PBMCs. This chain's CDR3 is CASSHGTLGYTF. The DNA of the CDR3 is TGTGCCAGCAGCCACGGGACACTTGGCTACACCTTC.